This passage covers 18 T cell receptor beta chains from one sample sequenced in a study of T cells after posttransplantation cyclophosphamide. Busulfan-fludarabine conditioning, marrow transplant, and cyclophosphamide on days +3 and +4 were administered. Assay: immunoSEQ multiplex PCR; the TCRdb copy retains only in-frame clones and omits some. The sample has more than 6,500 clones, roughly 94% seen once; the top ten hold about 13%. The sample in question was PBMCs, obtained approximately 190 weeks after allogeneic stem cell transplant with posttransplant cyclophosphamide. The receptors shown here come from a female patient in her 50s who received an allogeneic stem cell transplant from a related donor, was CMV-positive, and had no GVHD. Some of the T cells might come from the graft donor.

This chain joins TRBV18 and TRBJ1-1, with D possibly being TRBD1 (5 bases). Germline V gene sequence: CDR1 KGHSH, CDR2 LQKENI. Trimming removed 1 base at V and 4 bases at J, with 19 bases between. The CDR3 has 17 residues. Here the CDR3 reads CASSPRTPALGGTEAFF. DNA for the CDR3: TGTGCCAGCTCACCACGAACCCCAGCTTTGGGGGGCACTGAAGCTTTCTTT.

The rearrangement uses TRBV6-6 and TRBJ2-5; TRBD1 matches at 10 bases. CDR1 and CDR2 from the germline V gene are MNHNY and SVGAGI (reference sequence). With V trimmed by 2 bases and J by 4 bases, 7 bases remained unmatched. This CDR3 is built from 16 residues. The CDR3 region is CASSYPGTGEGETQYF. The CDR3 bases are TGTGCCAGCAGTTACCCCGGGACAGGGGAGGGAGAGACCCAGTACTTC.

Here the CDR3 DNA reads TGTGCCACCCAGAGCGGGAGCTCCTACAATGAGCAGTTCTTC. This gives the protein CATQSGSSYNEQFF. The chain has TRBV7-9 and TRBJ2-1; TRBD2 matches at 8 bases. This CDR3 contains 14 residues. The germline gives CDR1 SEHNR, CDR2 FQNEAQ (reference sequence). V shed 10 bases, J shed 0 bases, and the junction held 5 bases outside the gene matches.

J is TRBJ2-1 and V is TRBV5-1; TRBD1 aligns across 8 bases. The CDR3 extends over 14 amino acids. V lost 5 bases, J lost 4 bases, and 5 bases stayed unmatched. The germline V gene has CDR1 SGHRS and CDR2 YFSETQ. In DNA, the CDR3 is TGCGCCAGCAGTCTGGGACAGGTTTACAATGAGCAGTTCTTC. It specifies CASSLGQVYNEQFF.

The chain recombines TRBV5-1 with TRBJ2-1; 9 nucleotides align to TRBD1. Germline CDR1 SGHRS, CDR2 YFSETQ. The trim removed 3 bases at V and 6 bases at J, leaving 4 bases unmatched. The CDR3 runs 14 residues. CDR3 sequence (DNA): TGCGCCAGCAGCTCACAGGGGGCAGGCAATGAGCAGTTCTTC. Protein sequence: CASSSQGAGNEQFF.

The CDR3 reads CASSLDRGVGQFF. The DNA for the CDR3 is TGTGCCAGCAGCTTAGACAGGGGAGTTGGGCAGTTCTTC. The rearrangement uses TRBV11-3 and TRBJ2-1, with a possible D match to TRBD1 (6 bases). The V end lost 0 bases, the J end lost 12 bases, and 12 bases lay between the germline ends. Germline loops: CDR1 SGHNT, CDR2 YENEEA. CDR3 size: 13 residues. Based on the CDR3 plus reference TRBV11-3 and TRBJ2-1, the full variable domain is EAGVVQSPRYKIIEKKQPVAFWCNPISGHNTLYWYLQNLGQGPELLIRYENEEAVDDSQLPKDRFSAERLKGVDSTLKIQPAELGDSAVYLCASSLDRGVGQFFGPGTRLTVL.

The chain has TRBV6-5 and TRBJ2-7, with D tentatively TRBD2 (6 bases). Germline assignment: CDR1 MNHEY and CDR2 SVGAGI. V was shortened by 6 bases and J by 6 bases, with 12 bases between the two germline ends. The length of the CDR3 is 12 residues. The CDR3 sequence is CASSRPAGEQYF. The CDR3 nucleotides are TGTGCCAGCAGCCGACCAGCGGGCGAGCAGTACTTC.

The genes are TRBV7-9 and TRBJ2-1; tentatively, D is TRBD2 (5 bases). CDR3 size: 15 residues. Germline CDR1 and CDR2: SEHNR and FQNEAQ (reference sequence). With 1 base removed from V and 3 bases from J, the gap between germline ends came to 10 bases. CDR3 residues: CASSLGIGGYNEQFF. CDR3 coding DNA: TGTGCCAGCAGCTTAGGCATCGGAGGCTACAATGAGCAGTTCTTC.

The chain joins TRBV7-8 to TRBJ2-7, with 7 bases fitting TRBD2. Germline values: CDR1 SGHVS, CDR2 FQNEAQ. The CDR3 runs to 14 residues. The trim removed 10 bases at V and 2 bases at J, leaving 11 bases unmatched. The CDR3 is CATEGGRSPYEQYF. The CDR3 DNA reads as TGTGCCACCGAGGGCGGGAGAAGTCCCTACGAGCAGTACTTC.

The J gene is TRBJ2-1, the V gene TRBV4-2; D is perhaps TRBD2 (6 bases). The CDR3 runs to 15 residues. Germline assignment: CDR1 LGHNA and CDR2 YNFKEQ. V was cut by 4 bases and J by 3 bases, with 13 bases left in between. The chain's CDR3 is CASSRTGDVYNEQFF. In nucleotides, the CDR3 is TGTGCCAGCAGCCGGACGGGAGATGTCTACAATGAGCAGTTCTTC.

The chain is built from TRBV5-4 and TRBJ2-2; 7 bases align to TRBD2. The CDR3 loop spans 17 amino acids. Trimming cost V 4 bases and J 11 bases; bases outside gene matches: 20. Germline lookup yields CDR1 SGHNT and CDR2 YYREEE (reference sequence). CDR3 residues: CASSALFGRLTATELFF. As DNA, the CDR3 is TGTGCCAGCAGCGCTTTATTCGGGAGGTTGACAGCAACCGAGCTGTTTTTT.

The rearrangement links TRBV6-6 to TRBJ2-3; no firm D call. Trimming stripped 8 bases from V and 4 bases from J, with 13 bases between. In germline, CDR1 is MNHNY, CDR2 SVGAGI (reference sequence). CDR3 length: 13 amino acids. CDR3 bases: TGTGCCAGCCGTGCGCCGCCCCCAGATACGCAGTATTTT. This gives the protein CASRAPPPDTQYF.

The chain links TRBV7-2 to TRBJ2-3, with TRBD2 matching 10 bases. From germline, CDR1 is SGHTA and CDR2 FQGNSA. The CDR3 has 16 residues. The V segment lost 7 bases and the J segment 6 bases; nucleotides outside the gene matches: 13. In nucleotides, the CDR3 is TGTGCCAGCACCCCAGTTAAACTAGCGGGATCGGATACGCAGTATTTT. As protein: CASTPVKLAGSDTQYF.

J is TRBJ1-1 and V is TRBV9; no reliable D call. This CDR3 is 17 amino acids long. V was pared by 1 base and J by 0 bases, with 16 bases between. Germline CDR1 reads SGDLS; CDR2 reads YYNGEE. The CDR3 DNA follows: TGTGCCAGCAGCGTAACGGCAGGAGGCATGATGAACACTGAAGCTTTCTTT. Its protein is CASSVTAGGMMNTEAFF. The whole variable domain, remainder taken from reference TRBV9 and TRBJ1-1, is DSGVTQTPKHLITATGQRVTLRCSPRSGDLSVYWYQQSLDQGLQFLIQYYNGEERAKGNILERFSAQQFPDLHSELNLSSLELGDSALYFCASSVTAGGMMNTEAFFGQGTRLTVV.

This clone came up a few times. This sequence joins TRBV6-5 and TRBJ2-3; D might be TRBD2 (5 bases). This CDR3 spans 12 amino acids. Germline V gene data show CDR1 as MNHEY and CDR2 as SVGAGI. Trimming removed 3 bases from V and 6 bases from J, with 7 bases in between. CDR3 loop: CASSYRRDTQYF. The CDR3 DNA follows: TGTGCCAGCAGTTATAGGAGGGATACGCAGTATTTT.

The rearrangement uses TRBV11-3 and TRBJ2-3, with D perhaps matching TRBD2 (5 bases). CDR3 length: 13 amino acids. V lost 5 bases and J 4 bases, leaving 10 bases between the germline ends. The germline V gene has CDR1 SGHNT and CDR2 YENEEA. The CDR3 bases are TGTGCCAGCAGCAAGATCGGGGCAGATACGCAGTATTTT. Amino acids: CASSKIGADTQYF.

The chain has TRBV27 and TRBJ2-1, with D maybe TRBD2 (5 bases). Germline V gene data show CDR1 as MNHEY and CDR2 as SMNVEV (reference sequence). The CDR3 has 16 amino acids. Trimming left V 5 bases short and J 8 bases short, with 22 bases between. The CDR3 sequence is CASSPTSLGLQDEQFF. In DNA, the CDR3 is TGTGCCAGCAGTCCTACAAGTCTAGGACTGCAGGATGAGCAGTTCTTC.

The chain has TRBV6-6 and TRBJ1-1, with TRBD1 matching over 10 bases. V was pared by 0 bases and J by 5 bases, with 3 bases of the junction left unmatched. This CDR3 is 15 amino acids long. Germline V gene sequence: CDR1 MNHNY, CDR2 SVGAGI (reference sequence). Here the CDR3 DNA reads TGTGCCAGCAGTTACTCGACAGGGGGCACAACTGAAGCTTTCTTT. Protein product: CASSYSTGGTTEAFF.